This T cell receptor (beta chain) was profiled in a study of beta chain features in type 1 diabetes (dated by TCRdb to the late 2010s). Broadly, across the study: Mean age, gender distribution, total cell number and subset yield did not differ between patients and healthy donors. Regulatory and stem cell-like memory subsets were isolated from only 8 patients and 8 healthy donors, whereas naive and central memory subsets came from all 30 or so donors. In the study, recently diagnosed type 1 diabetes patients and matched healthy donors were compared on the TCRB repertoires of their sorted circulating CD4+ T cell subsets. Across all samples, approximately 100 million sorted cells were examined, and cell number per subset correlated strongly with RNA yield.

This clone has at least ten counts. This clone's antigen is unknown. No much larger clonotype is one base removed from it; base qualities were not supplied. Looking up the germline V gene yields CDR1 SGHVS and CDR2 FQNEAQ. Compared with germline, V lacks 7 bases and J lacks 3 bases; bases without a gene match: 17. The CDR3, cysteine through phenylalanine, is 18 amino acids long. Only CDR3 DNA remains: 54 bases, in frame from the first base. A single peripheral blood draw of around 0.11 L on average was collected from each donor into heparinised tubes. A BD FACSAria II was used to sort naive, central memory, regulatory and stem cell-like memory CD4+ T cells with a panel that included CD45RO, CCR7, CD25, CD127, CD95 and CD27. All sorted populations exceeded 98% purity. Right away, PBMCs were isolated by Lymphoprep density gradient centrifugation and were stained directly, with no culture step. So that batch effects would be minimized, each experiment stained and sorted samples in pairs, pairing one healthy donor with one patient.

Beyond this particular receptor, the publication reports: At VDJ recombination sites, patients with type 1 diabetes made fewer insertions and deleted more nucleotides, a pattern implying thymic rearrangement abnormalities. PCR may preferentially amplify shorter templates, but because patient and control samples were amplified and corrected together, any resulting skew would affect both groups equally. Type 1 diabetes patients showed a moderate but significant shortening of TCRB CDR3 length in all four CD4+ subsets. Because cDNA was sequenced instead of genomic DNA, activated cells with high expression could be over-represented, although the groups did not differ in activation or CD3 levels. Naive, central memory and regulatory TCRB repertoires appeared to be more similar among patients than among healthy donors. Because small numbers of individuals were included in the HLA sub-analyses, any influence of HLA type on TCRB rearrangement was left unresolved.

The entire amount of isolated RNA was reverse transcribed using the High Capacity cDNA Reverse Transcription Kit, so the sequenced TCRB transcripts were expressed ones. Deep immunoSEQ sequencing was performed on naive, central memory and regulatory T cell samples, with an average of about 3.6 million total reads per sample. After sorted cells were lysed in RLT buffer, RNA was extracted with DNase-treated RNeasy Micro or Mini kits, with the choice depending on cell number. To prevent cross-contamination, each cell subset was processed individually, whereas patient and healthy donor samples were processed jointly. The immunoSEQ multiplex PCR was used to amplify TCRB sequences from cDNA, yielding 87-bp fragments that span the CDR3 region. Sequencing of the amplicons was performed on the Illumina HiSeq platform. In the authors' own workflow: PCR bias was corrected computationally using synthetic template baselines, and reads within Hamming distance 2 were collapsed, with unmergeable singletons discarded. Reads were aligned to IMGT to assign V, D and J genes, CDR3 length, and insertions or deletions at six rearrangement sites. Within each subset, clonotype counts were normalized to sorted cell number, after which true diversity and Gini coefficients were computed with the tcR R package. The overlap coefficient, calculated on TCRB nucleotide sequences, was used to quantify repertoire sharing. TCRdb mirrors the immuneACCESS table, restricted to in-frame sequences. Some clones are absent from its copies; in checked studies, under half trace to an unresolved V gene, and the reason for the others is unknown. Clone size and the V and J calls come from that table; the DNA yielded D and trimming. This sample comprises roughly 160,000 clones, around 7.9% of them detected only once. The ten largest clonotypes hold 0.5% of the sample.

The chain is made from TRBV7-8 and TRBJ2-5; TRBD1 aligns with 10 central bases. The specimen was central memory CD4+ T cells from blood. The source of this sequence is a man younger than 35 with type 1 diabetes. The CDR3 in this case is CASTVYGTGDYSEETQYF. The DNA is TGTGCCAGCACCGTATATGGGACAGGGGATTATTCGGAAGAGACCCAGTACTTC. The variable domain in full, with residues beyond the CDR3 obtained from the reference TRBV7-8 and TRBJ2-5 genes, is GAGVSQSPRYKVAKRGQDVALRCDPISGHVSLFWYQQALGQGPEFLTYFQNEAQLDKSGLPSDRFFAERPEGSVSTLKIQRTQQEDSAVYLCASTVYGTGDYSEETQYFGPGTRLLVL.